This T cell receptor beta chain came from a study of T-cell reconstitution after alpha-beta-depleted transplantation in children. During its preparation, the TCRbeta library received unique molecular identifiers. From the PCR reads, TCRdb called clonotypes with MiXCR, one entry per CDR3 protein. Of 500,000 to 600,000 distinct CDR3 sequences in the sample, 20% to 30% are singletons; the top ten hold just over 35%. This clonotype was recorded a few times. The antigen remains unidentified. The study's findings and limits: Expanded graft clones, several hundred of them, were reportedly the source of alpha-beta T cells about two months after transplant. Most T-cell counts and diversity one year after the transplant came from T cells that were newly produced. Several patients had high TCRbeta diversity at day 60; it came from surviving recipient T cells and thymic progenitors.

Trimming cost V 4 bases and J 2 bases, with 10 bases left between them. CDR3 length: 14 residues. CDR1 KGHDR and CDR2 SFDVKD come from the germline V gene. The clonotype comes from a boy less than two years old with Wiskott-Aldrich syndrome, due to receive a stem cell transplant. The sequencing here drew on PBMCs, taken before TCRalphabeta/CD19-depleted stem cell transplant. The gene calls are TRBV24-1 and TRBJ2-5; D gene ambiguous. The CDR3 region is CATSEPTLQETQYF. CDR3 sequence (DNA): TGTGCCACCAGTGAACCAACCTTACAAGAGACCCAGTACTTC.